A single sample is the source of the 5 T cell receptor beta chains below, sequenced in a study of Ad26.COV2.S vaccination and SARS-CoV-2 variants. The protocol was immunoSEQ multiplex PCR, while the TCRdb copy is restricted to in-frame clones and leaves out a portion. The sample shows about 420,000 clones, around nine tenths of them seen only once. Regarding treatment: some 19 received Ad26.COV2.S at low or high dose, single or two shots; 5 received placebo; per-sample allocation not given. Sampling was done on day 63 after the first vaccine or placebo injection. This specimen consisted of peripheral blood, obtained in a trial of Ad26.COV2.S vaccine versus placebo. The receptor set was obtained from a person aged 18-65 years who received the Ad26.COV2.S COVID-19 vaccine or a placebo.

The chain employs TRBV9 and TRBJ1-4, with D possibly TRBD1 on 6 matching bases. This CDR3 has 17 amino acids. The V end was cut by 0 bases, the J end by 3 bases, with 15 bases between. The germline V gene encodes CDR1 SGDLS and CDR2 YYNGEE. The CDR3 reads CASSVGEGGIPNEKLFF. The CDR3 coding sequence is TGTGCCAGCAGCGTAGGAGAGGGGGGAATCCCTAATGAAAAACTGTTTTTT.

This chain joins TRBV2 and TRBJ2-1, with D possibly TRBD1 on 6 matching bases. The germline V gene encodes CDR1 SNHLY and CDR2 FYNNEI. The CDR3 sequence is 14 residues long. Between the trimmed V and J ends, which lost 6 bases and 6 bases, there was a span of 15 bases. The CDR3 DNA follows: TGTGCCAGCAGACCCGGACAGTTAGGCAATGAGCAGTTCTTC. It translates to CASRPGQLGNEQFF.

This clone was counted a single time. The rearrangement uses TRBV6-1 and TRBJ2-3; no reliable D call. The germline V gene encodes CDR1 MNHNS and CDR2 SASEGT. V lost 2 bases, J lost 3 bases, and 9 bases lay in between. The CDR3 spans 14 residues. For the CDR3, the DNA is TGTGCCAGCAGTGAACCGGTCCCGACAGATACGCAGTATTTT. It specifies CASSEPVPTDTQYF.

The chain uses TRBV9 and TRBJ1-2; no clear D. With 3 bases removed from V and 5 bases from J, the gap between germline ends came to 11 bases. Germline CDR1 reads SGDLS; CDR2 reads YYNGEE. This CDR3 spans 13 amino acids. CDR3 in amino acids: CASSGPPWYGYTF. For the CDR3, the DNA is TGTGCCAGCAGCGGCCCCCCCTGGTATGGCTACACCTTC.

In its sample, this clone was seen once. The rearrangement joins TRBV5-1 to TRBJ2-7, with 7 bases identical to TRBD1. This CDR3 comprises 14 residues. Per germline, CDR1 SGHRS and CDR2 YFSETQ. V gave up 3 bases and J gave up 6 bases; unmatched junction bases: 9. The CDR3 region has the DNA TGCGCCAGCAGCTCAGGATACGGGACAGTCGAGCAGTACTTC. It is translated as CASSSGYGTVEQYF.